This T cell receptor (beta chain) emerged from a study of blood T cell repertoires in COVID-19. Study context: Samples taken during acute and convalescent COVID-19 were collected in the United States, Italy and Spain. T cells, B-cell-depleted T cells, or PBMCs supplied cDNA or gDNA.

Authors' data handling: Amplification with reference gene primers provided the estimates of nucleated cell counts. The method was immunoSEQ multiplex PCR; TCRdb's version includes in-frame clones alone and lacks a portion of them. That table gives V, J and clone size, and the DNA gave D and trimming. The repertoire holds over 55,000 clones, 60% to 85% seen once, with 32% in the top ten. This clone was observed a few times. Germline V gene sequence: CDR1 SGHTA, CDR2 FQGNSA. V was trimmed by 5 bases and J by 1 base, leaving 11 bases between them. This CDR3 contains 14 residues. J is TRBJ1-2 and V is TRBV7-2; D gene unclear. The sequenced material came from peripheral blood. The source of this sequence is a human donor in a cohort sampled during active COVID-19. The CDR3: CASSPEVDNYGYTF. CDR3 nucleotide sequence: TGTGCCAGCAGCCCTGAGGTGGATAACTATGGCTACACCTTC.